This T cell receptor beta chain appears in the sequencing data of a study of control samples from healthy donors and cancer patients. Sequencing was performed with immunoSEQ multiplex PCR; in TCRdb, only in-frame clones are kept and a portion is missing. The sample holds some 190,000 clones. The sequence was obtained from a woman in her thirties in good health. The sample comprised blood.

The CDR3 DNA reads as TGCGCCAGCAGCCGGGACAGGGCGTTCGCCGGGGAGCTGTTTTTT. Translating it yields CASSRDRAFAGELFF. The V gene is TRBV5-1, the J gene TRBJ2-2; TRBD1 agrees at 9 bases. V dropped 4 bases and J dropped 6; count of bases not matched to a gene: 7. The CDR3 has 15 residues. Germline V lookup: CDR1 SGHRS, CDR2 YFSETQ. Using reference TRBV5-1 and TRBJ2-2 for the parts outside the CDR3, the full variable domain is KAGVTQTPRYLIKTRGQQVTLSCSPISGHRSVSWYQQTPGQGLQFLFEYFSETQRNKGNFPGRFSGRQFSNSRSEMNVSTLELGDSALYLCASSRDRAFAGELFFGEGSRLTVL.